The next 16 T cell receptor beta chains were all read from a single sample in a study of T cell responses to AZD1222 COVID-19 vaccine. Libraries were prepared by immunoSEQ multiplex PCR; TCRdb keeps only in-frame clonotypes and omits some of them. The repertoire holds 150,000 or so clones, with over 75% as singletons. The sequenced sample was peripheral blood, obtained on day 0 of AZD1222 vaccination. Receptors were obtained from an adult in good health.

The CDR3 here is CASSLWTAGTSPGIQYF. CDR3 in DNA: TGTGCCAGCAGCTTATGGACAGCCGGCACTAGCCCCGGCATTCAGTACTTC. V and J are TRBV7-4 and TRBJ2-4; tentatively, D is TRBD1 or TRBD2 (6 bases each). Trimming shortened V by 2 bases and J by 9 bases, and 23 bases separated the two germline ends. The length of the CDR3 is 17 residues. Looked up from germline, CDR1 is SGHVT and CDR2 is SQSDAQ.

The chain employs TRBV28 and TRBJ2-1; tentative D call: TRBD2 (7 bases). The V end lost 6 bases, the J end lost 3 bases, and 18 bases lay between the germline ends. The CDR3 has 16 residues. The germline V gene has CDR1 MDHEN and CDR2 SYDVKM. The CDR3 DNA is TGTGCCAGCAGCTCCCCCCGGGGGGCGCGCTACAATGAGCAGTTCTTC. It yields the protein CASSSPRGARYNEQFF.

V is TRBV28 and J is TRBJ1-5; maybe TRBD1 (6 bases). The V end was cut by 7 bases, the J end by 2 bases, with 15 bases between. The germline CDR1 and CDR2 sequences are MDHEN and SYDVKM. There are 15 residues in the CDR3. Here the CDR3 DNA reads TGTGCCAGCAATCCCGGGACATCGGGCAATCAGCCCCAGCATTTT. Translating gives CASNPGTSGNQPQHF. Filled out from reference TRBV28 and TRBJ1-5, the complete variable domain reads DVKVTQSSRYLVKRTGEKVFLECVQDMDHENMFWYRQDPGLGLRLIYFSYDVKMKEKGDIPEGYSVSREKKERFSLILESASTNQTSMYLCASNPGTSGNQPQHFGDGTRLSIL.

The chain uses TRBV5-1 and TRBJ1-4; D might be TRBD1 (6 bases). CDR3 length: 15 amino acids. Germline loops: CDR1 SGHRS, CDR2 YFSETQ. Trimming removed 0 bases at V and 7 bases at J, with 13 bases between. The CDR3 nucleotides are TGCGCCAGCAGCTTGGCCACAGGGTGGGGTGAAAAACTGTTTTTT. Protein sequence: CASSLATGWGEKLFF.

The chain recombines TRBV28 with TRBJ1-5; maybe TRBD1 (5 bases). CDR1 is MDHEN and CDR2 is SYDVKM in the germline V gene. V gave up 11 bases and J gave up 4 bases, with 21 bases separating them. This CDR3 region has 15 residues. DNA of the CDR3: TGTGCCCTCCCTGGGGGACGGAAGGGAAATCAGCCCCAGCATTTT. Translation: CALPGGRKGNQPQHF.

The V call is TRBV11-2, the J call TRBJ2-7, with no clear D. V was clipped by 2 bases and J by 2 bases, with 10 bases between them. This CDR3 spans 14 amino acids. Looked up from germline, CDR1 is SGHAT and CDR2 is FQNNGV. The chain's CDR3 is CASSLSVGTYEQYF. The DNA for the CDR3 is TGTGCCAGCAGCTTATCTGTGGGGACCTACGAGCAGTACTTC.

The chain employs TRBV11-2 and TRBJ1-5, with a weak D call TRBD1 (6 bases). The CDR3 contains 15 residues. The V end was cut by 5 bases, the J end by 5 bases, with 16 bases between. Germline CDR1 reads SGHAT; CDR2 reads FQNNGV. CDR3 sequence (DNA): TGTGCCAGCAGCCGGGACCCAAGGGGGGATCAGCCCCAGCATTTT. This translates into CASSRDPRGDQPQHF.

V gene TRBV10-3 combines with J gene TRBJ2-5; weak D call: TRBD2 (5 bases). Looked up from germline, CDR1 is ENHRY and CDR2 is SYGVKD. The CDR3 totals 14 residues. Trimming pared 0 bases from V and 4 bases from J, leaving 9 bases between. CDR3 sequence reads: CAISESWTGETQYF. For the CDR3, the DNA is TGTGCCATCAGTGAGTCTTGGACTGGAGAGACCCAGTACTTC.

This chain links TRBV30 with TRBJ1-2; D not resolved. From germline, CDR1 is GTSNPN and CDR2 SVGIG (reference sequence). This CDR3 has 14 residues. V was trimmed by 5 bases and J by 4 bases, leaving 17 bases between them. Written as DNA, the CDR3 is TGTGCCTGGGGCAGTCGAACCCTCCTCTATGGCTACACCTTC. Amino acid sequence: CAWGSRTLLYGYTF.

The CDR3 loop is CASSLGQGGTGELFF. CDR3 nucleotide sequence: TGTGCCAGCAGCTTAGGGCAGGGAGGCACCGGGGAGCTGTTTTTT. The rearrangement links TRBV7-9 to TRBJ2-2; D may be TRBD2 (6 bases). CDR1 and CDR2 from the germline V gene are SEHNR and FQNEAQ (reference sequence). The CDR3 has 15 amino acids. The germline V and J ends were trimmed by 1 base and 4 bases, with 10 bases remaining between them.

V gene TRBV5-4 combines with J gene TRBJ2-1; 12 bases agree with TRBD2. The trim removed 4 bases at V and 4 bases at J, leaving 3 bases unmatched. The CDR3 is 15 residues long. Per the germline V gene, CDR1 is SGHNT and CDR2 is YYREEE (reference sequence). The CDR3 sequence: CASSTGTSGYNEQFF. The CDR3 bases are TGTGCCAGCAGCACCGGGACTAGCGGGTACAATGAGCAGTTCTTC. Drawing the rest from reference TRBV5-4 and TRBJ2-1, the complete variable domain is ETGVTQSPTHLIKTRGQQVTLRCSSQSGHNTVSWYQQALGQGPQFIFQYYREEENGRGNFPPRFSGLQFPNYSSELNVNALELDDSALYLCASSTGTSGYNEQFFGPGTRLTVL.

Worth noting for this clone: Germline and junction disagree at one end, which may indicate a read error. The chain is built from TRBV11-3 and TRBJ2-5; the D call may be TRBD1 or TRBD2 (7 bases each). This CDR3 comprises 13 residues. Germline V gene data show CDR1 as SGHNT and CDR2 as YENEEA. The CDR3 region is CASSLDREGTQYF. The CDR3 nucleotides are TGTGCCAGCAGCCTAGACAGGGAGGGGACCCAGTACTTC.

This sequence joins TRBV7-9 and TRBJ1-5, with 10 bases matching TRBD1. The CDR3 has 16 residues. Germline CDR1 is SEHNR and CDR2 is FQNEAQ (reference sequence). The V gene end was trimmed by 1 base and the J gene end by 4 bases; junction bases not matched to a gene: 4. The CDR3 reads CASSLGDRGPNQPQHF. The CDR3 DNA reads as TGTGCCAGCAGCTTAGGCGACAGGGGGCCGAATCAGCCCCAGCATTTT. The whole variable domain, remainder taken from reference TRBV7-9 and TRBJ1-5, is DTGVSQNPRHKITKRGQNVTFRCDPISEHNRLYWYRQTLGQGPEFLTYFQNEAQLEKSRLLSDRFSAERPKGSFSTLEIQRTEQGDSAMYLCASSLGDRGPNQPQHFGDGTRLSIL.

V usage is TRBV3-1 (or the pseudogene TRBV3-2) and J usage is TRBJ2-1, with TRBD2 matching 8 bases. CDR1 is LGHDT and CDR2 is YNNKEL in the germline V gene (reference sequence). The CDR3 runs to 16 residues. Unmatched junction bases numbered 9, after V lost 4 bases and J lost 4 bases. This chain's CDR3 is CASSLSLAAGYNEQFF. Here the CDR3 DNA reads TGTGCCAGCAGCCTTTCACTAGCGGCAGGTTACAATGAGCAGTTCTTC.

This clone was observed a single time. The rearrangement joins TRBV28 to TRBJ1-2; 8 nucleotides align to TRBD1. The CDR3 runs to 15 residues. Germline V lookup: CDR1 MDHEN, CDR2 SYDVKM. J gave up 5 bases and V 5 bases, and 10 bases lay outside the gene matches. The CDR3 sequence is CASSVQGGEGYGYTF. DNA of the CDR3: TGTGCCAGCAGTGTACAGGGGGGAGAAGGATATGGCTACACCTTC.

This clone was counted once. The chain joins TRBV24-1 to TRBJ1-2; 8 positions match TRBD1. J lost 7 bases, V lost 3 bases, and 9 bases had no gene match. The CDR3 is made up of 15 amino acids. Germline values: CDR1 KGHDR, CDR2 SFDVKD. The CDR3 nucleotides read TGTGCCACCAGTGATCCCGGACAGGGAGCTAGTGGCTACACCTTC. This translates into CATSDPGQGASGYTF.